A selection of T cell receptor beta chains follows, all from one sample in a study of T cells in Graves' hyperthyroidism and ophthalmopathy. TCRdb used MiXCR to reprocess the multiplex PCR reads, holding one entry per CDR3 protein. The sample holds about 380,000 distinct CDR3 sequences, roughly 13% seen once. Material: blood. The source is a man aged 25-45 years with Graves' hyperthyroidism that later progressed to Graves' ophthalmopathy. Each CDR3 is given with its conserved first and last residue. Each record gives: D gene, J gene, clone size, V gene, CDR3 length, CDR3 protein, CDR3 DNA. A D gene is named only where the DNA matches it firmly. A row's size may be missing; if present it is once, few, many or a size class.

TRBD2	TRBJ2-7	many	TRBV28	12	CASSLAGVEQYF	TGTGCCAGCAGTTTAGCGGGGGTCGAGCAGTACTTC
TRBD2	TRBJ2-1	.	TRBV30	15	CAWSAGTSGGNEQFF	TGTGCCTGGAGTGCCGGGACTAGCGGGGGGAATGAGCAGTTCTTC
TRBD2	TRBJ2-1	.	TRBV4-1	16	CASSQVLLAGPNEQFF	TGCGCCAGCAGCCAAGTACTGCTAGCGGGGCCCAATGAGCAGTTCTTC
.	TRBJ2-4	many	TRBV7-9	17	CASSLGLQRPGENIQYF	TGTGCCAGCAGCTTAGGTCTGCAGCGGCCAGGGGAAAACATTCAGTACTTC
.	TRBJ2-4	few	TRBV6-1	15	CASTIRIGAENIQYF	TGTGCCAGCACCATTCGAATTGGGGCCGAAAACATTCAGTACTTC
.	TRBJ2-1	many	TRBV30	13	CAWSGNRANEQFF	TGTGCCTGGAGTGGTAACAGGGCGAATGAGCAGTTCTTC
.	TRBJ2-1	few	TRBV29-1	13	CSAPHPSYNEQFF	TGCAGCGCTCCTCACCCATCTTACAATGAGCAGTTCTTC
.	TRBJ2-2	many	TRBV11-2	16	CASSFRDRPNTGELFF	TGTGCCAGCAGCTTCCGTGACAGGCCGAACACCGGGGAGCTGTTTTTT
.	TRBJ1-2	many	TRBV12-3/TRBV12-4	14	CASSLGWQNYGYTF	TGTGCCAGCAGCCTAGGGTGGCAGAACTATGGCTACACCTTC
TRBD2	TRBJ2-3	few	TRBV27	15	CASRLAGGRGDTQYF	TGTGCCAGCAGACTAGCGGGGGGGCGGGGAGATACGCAGTATTTT
TRBD1	TRBJ1-2	many	TRBV20-1	14	CSAPQTGLNYGYTF	TGCAGCGCTCCCCAGACAGGGCTTAACTATGGCTACACCTTC
.	TRBJ2-1	.	TRBV7-9	15	CASSLEGGDYNEQFF	TGTGCCAGCAGCTTGGAAGGGGGGGACTACAATGAGCAGTTCTTC
.	TRBJ1-3	many	TRBV7-8	14	CASSSRVSGNTIYF	TGTGCCAGCAGCTCCAGGGTTTCTGGAAACACCATATATTTT
.	TRBJ1-1	many	TRBV9	13	CASSVGGRTEAFF	TGTGCCAGCAGCGTAGGGGGTCGCACTGAAGCTTTCTTT
TRBD2	TRBJ2-7	.	TRBV5-1	16	CASSQQAGGTSYEQYF	TGCGCCAGCAGCCAGCAAGCGGGGGGGACCTCCTACGAGCAGTACTTC
.	TRBJ1-2	few	TRBV6-1	12	CASSARQYGYTF	TGTGCCAGCAGTGCCCGACAGTATGGCTACACCTTC
.	TRBJ1-5	many	TRBV28	14	CASSFGVFNQPQHF	TGTGCCAGCAGTTTTGGGGTGTTCAATCAGCCCCAGCATTTT
.	TRBJ1-1	many	TRBV27	15	CASSFVRLMNTEAFF	TGTGCCAGCAGTTTCGTACGCCTGATGAACACTGAAGCTTTCTTT
TRBD1	TRBJ2-1	few	TRBV10-3	14	CAINPGQGSVEQFF	TGTGCCATCAACCCGGGACAGGGGTCGGTTGAGCAGTTCTTC
.	TRBJ1-1	many	TRBV9	12	CASSPVGTEAFF	TGTGCCAGCAGCCCCGTGGGCACTGAAGCTTTCTTT
.	TRBJ1-5	many	TRBV30	15	CAWSVGLFESQPQHF	TGTGCCTGGAGTGTCGGACTCTTTGAATCGCAGCCCCAGCATTTT
TRBD2	TRBJ2-3	.	TRBV6-4	14	CASIRLAGSDTQYF	TGTGCCAGCATACGACTAGCGGGGTCAGATACGCAGTATTTT
.	TRBJ2-2	many	TRBV18	15	CASSPGTSNTGELFF	TGTGCCAGCTCACCAGGCACATCGAACACCGGGGAGCTGTTTTTT
TRBD1	TRBJ2-1	few	TRBV5-1	16	CASSLGTGIGSNEQFF	TGCGCCAGCAGCCTGGGGACAGGGATAGGTAGCAATGAGCAGTTCTTC
TRBD2	TRBJ2-1	.	TRBV5-1	16	CASSPRVAGSYNEQFF	TGCGCCAGCAGCCCGAGGGTAGCGGGCTCCTACAATGAGCAGTTCTTC
.	TRBJ2-6	once	TRBV6-1	13	CASMCSGANVLTF	TGTGCCAGCATGTGCTCTGGGGCCAACGTCCTGACTTTC
TRBD2	TRBJ2-1	many	TRBV12-3/TRBV12-4	14	CASSLRRGVNEQFF	TGTGCCAGCAGTTTACGGCGGGGGGTCAATGAGCAGTTCTTC
TRBD2	TRBJ2-3	many	TRBV30	14	CAWSGGGSADTQYF	TGTGCCTGGAGTGGGGGGGGTTCTGCAGATACGCAGTATTTT
TRBD2	TRBJ2-2	many	TRBV2	15	CASSGETSFPGELFF	TGTGCCAGCAGTGGGGAGACTAGCTTCCCCGGGGAGCTGTTTTTT
.	TRBJ2-7	.	TRBV7-3	13	CASSPRSGYEQYF	TGTGCCAGCAGCCCCCGCTCGGGGTACGAGCAGTACTTC
.	TRBJ1-2	.	TRBV20-1	16	CSAIPRGGTPGDGYTF	TGCAGTGCTATACCCCGGGGCGGGACACCTGGGGATGGCTACACCTTC
.	TRBJ2-2	.	TRBV7-9	17	CASSLDSLLPNTGELFF	TGTGCCAGCAGCTTAGATTCGCTCCTGCCGAACACCGGGGAGCTGTTTTTT
.	TRBJ2-7	few	TRBV29-1	13	CSVGGSLTYEQYF	TGCAGCGTTGGGGGCTCTCTCACCTACGAGCAGTACTTC
TRBD2	TRBJ2-5	.	TRBV20-1	14	CSAPRQRGQETQYF	TGCAGTGCCCCACGCCAGCGGGGACAAGAGACCCAGTACTTC
TRBD1	TRBJ1-1	.	TRBV6-1	13	CASSGPGTVGTFF	TGTGCCAGCAGCGGACCCGGGACAGTGGGAACTTTCTTT
.	TRBJ1-5	many	TRBV6-1	13	CASSPHLDQPQHF	TGTGCCAGCAGTCCCCACCTTGATCAGCCCCAGCATTTT